This TCR beta chain was observed in a study of radiotherapy plus CTLA-4 blockade in lung cancer. Trimming pared 2 bases from V and 4 bases from J, leaving 6 bases between. The length of the CDR3 is 13 residues. CDR1 MNHNY and CDR2 SVGAGI come from the germline V gene (reference sequence). Generated by immunoSEQ multiplex PCR, the TCRdb table keeps only in-frame clones and is missing some. The data contain about 45,000 clones, approximately 76% of them singletons. Note on this clone: A far more abundant clone sits one base away, making this likely a read error.

The V and J genes are TRBV6-6 and TRBJ1-5, with D possibly TRBD1 on 5 matching bases. Sequences were derived from peripheral blood, sampled from a patient treated with radiotherapy plus ipilimumab. This TCR came from a human donor with non-small cell lung cancer who had stable disease on radiotherapy plus ipilimumab. The CDR3, as DNA: TGTGCCAGCAGTTACGACAGAAATCAGCCCCAGCATTTT. It is translated as CASSYDRNQPQHF.